The clone carrying this T cell receptor (beta chain) was seen ten or more times. Its antigen is unknown. This record belongs to a study of blood T cells in healthy people across ages. The CDR3 totals 14 residues. The germline gives CDR1 SQVTM, CDR2 ANQGSEA. V lost 4 bases, J lost 3 bases, and 15 bases lay in between. Study results and caveats: In older individuals, TCR beta diversity per million T cells was lower, falling roughly linearly with age.

The use of a sample-barcoded 5' primer and a J-beta primer mix characterized a second PCR of about 6 to 12 cycles. TCRdb passed the 5' RACE reads through MiXCR, listing each CDR3 protein once. This repertoire shows more than 800,000 distinct CDR3 sequences, 25% to 30% found once; its top ten account for 17%. This clonotype was obtained from a woman older than 75 in good health. The sequencing sample was made of blood. The genes are TRBV29-1 and TRBJ2-5; D might be TRBD2 (5 bases). The CDR3 region has the DNA TGCAGCGTTGCCCCCGGAGAGGGAAAAGAGACCCAGTACTTC. Protein product: CSVAPGEGKETQYF.